Listed below are T cell receptor beta chains from one sample, sequenced in a study of shared clonotypes between healthy human individuals. Profiled with immunoSEQ multiplex PCR; TCRdb holds only in-frame clones, not every one. Of around 2.1 million clones listed, just over 90% are singletons. Sequenced material: naive CD8+ T cells from PBMCs. The receptors were sampled from a man younger than 30 in good health. Some clones in this sample may be carry-over from other donors' samples. CDR3s include the opening cysteine and the closing phenylalanine or tryptophan. Each record gives: J gene, clone size, V gene, D gene, CDR3 protein, CDR3 DNA. A D gene is named only where the DNA matches it firmly. Clone size appears in some rows only: once, few, many, or a class for an expanded clone.

J gene: TRBJ2-1
clone size: -
V gene: TRBV10-3
D gene: -
CDR3 protein: CAISRLTIGFHNEQFF
CDR3 DNA: TGTGCCATCAGCCGCTTGACTATCGGGTTTCACAATGAGCAGTTCTTC

J gene: TRBJ1-4
clone size: -
V gene: TRBV6-6
D gene: TRBD1
CDR3 protein: CASSYSTGLVWEKLFF
CDR3 DNA: TGTGCCAGCAGTTACTCGACAGGGCTTGTTTGGGAAAAACTGTTTTTT

J gene: TRBJ2-7
clone size: -
V gene: TRBV29-1
D gene: -
CDR3 protein: CSVVSNEQYF
CDR3 DNA: TGCAGCGTTGTGTCGAACGAGCAGTACTTC

J gene: TRBJ1-5
clone size: once
V gene: TRBV27
D gene: -
CDR3 protein: CASRTQNQPQHF
CDR3 DNA: TGTGCCAGCCGAACTCAGAATCAGCCCCAGCATTTT

J gene: TRBJ2-7
clone size: -
V gene: TRBV14
D gene: -
CDR3 protein: CASSQGHQAGEQYF
CDR3 DNA: TGTGCCAGCAGCCAAGGACACCAGGCGGGGGAGCAGTACTTC

J gene: TRBJ2-7
clone size: -
V gene: TRBV29-1
D gene: TRBD1
CDR3 protein: CSVEEIRAGGMGYEQYF
CDR3 DNA: TGCAGCGTTGAAGAAATTCGGGCAGGGGGCATGGGGTACGAGCAGTACTTC

J gene: TRBJ1-2
clone size: -
V gene: TRBV7-2
D gene: -
CDR3 protein: CASSLGGRAHNYGYTF
CDR3 DNA: TGTGCCAGCAGCTTAGGCGGCAGGGCCCATAACTATGGCTACACCTTC

J gene: TRBJ1-3
clone size: -
V gene: TRBV28
D gene: -
CDR3 protein: CASSLWSGASGNTIYF
CDR3 DNA: TGTGCCAGCAGTTTATGGAGCGGAGCCTCTGGAAACACCATATATTTT

J gene: TRBJ2-1
clone size: -
V gene: TRBV10-1
D gene: -
CDR3 protein: CASSESWESPYNEQFF
CDR3 DNA: TGCGCCAGCAGTGAGTCGTGGGAGAGCCCCTACAATGAGCAGTTCTTC

J gene: TRBJ2-5
clone size: -
V gene: TRBV7-6
D gene: -
CDR3 protein: CASSPLRETQYF
CDR3 DNA: TGTGCCAGCAGCCCCTTGCGAGAGACCCAGTACTTC

J gene: TRBJ2-2
clone size: once
V gene: TRBV7-2
D gene: -
CDR3 protein: CASSSLPRELFF
CDR3 DNA: TGTGCCAGCAGCTCACTCCCCCGGGAGCTGTTTTTT

J gene: TRBJ1-2
clone size: -
V gene: TRBV6-5
D gene: TRBD1
CDR3 protein: CASTPRTGYGYTF
CDR3 DNA: TGTGCCAGCACCCCAAGGACAGGGTATGGCTACACCTTC

J gene: TRBJ2-1
clone size: -
V gene: TRBV2
D gene: TRBD2
CDR3 protein: CASSETSGNYNEQFF
CDR3 DNA: TGTGCCAGCAGTGAAACTAGCGGTAACTACAATGAGCAGTTCTTC

J gene: TRBJ2-1
clone size: once
V gene: TRBV5-5
D gene: -
CDR3 protein: CASSPGLHEQFF
CDR3 DNA: TGTGCCAGCAGCCCGGGACTCCACGAGCAGTTCTTC

J gene: TRBJ1-3
clone size: -
V gene: TRBV4-2
D gene: -
CDR3 protein: CASSQDGRAGNTIYF
CDR3 DNA: TGTGCCAGCAGCCAAGACGGCAGGGCTGGAAACACCATATATTTT

J gene: TRBJ2-7
clone size: -
V gene: TRBV29-1
D gene: -
CDR3 protein: CSVETGTPYEQYF
CDR3 DNA: TGCAGCGTTGAAACTGGGACTCCCTACGAGCAGTACTTC

J gene: TRBJ1-4
clone size: -
V gene: TRBV6-1
D gene: -
CDR3 protein: CASSEEGGRRAPEEKLFF
CDR3 DNA: TGTGCCAGCAGTGAAGAGGGCGGGCGCCGCGCTCCGGAAGAAAAACTGTTTTTT

J gene: TRBJ2-7
clone size: -
V gene: TRBV7-2
D gene: TRBD2
CDR3 protein: CASSFTSGRMYEQYF
CDR3 DNA: TGTGCCAGCAGCTTTACTAGCGGGAGAATGTACGAGCAGTACTTC

J gene: TRBJ2-1
clone size: -
V gene: TRBV10-1
D gene: TRBD2
CDR3 protein: CASSAGLVGYEQFF
CDR3 DNA: TGCGCCAGCAGTGCCGGACTAGTAGGCTATGAGCAGTTCTTC

J gene: TRBJ2-2
clone size: -
V gene: TRBV30
D gene: -
CDR3 protein: CAWSVLGPRGTGELFF
CDR3 DNA: TGTGCCTGGAGTGTACTTGGGCCCCGGGGCACCGGGGAGCTGTTTTTT

J gene: TRBJ1-1
clone size: -
V gene: TRBV27
D gene: TRBD1
CDR3 protein: CASSQGQGLNTEAFF
CDR3 DNA: TGTGCCAGCAGCCAGGGACAGGGATTGAACACTGAAGCTTTCTTT

J gene: TRBJ1-1
clone size: -
V gene: TRBV2
D gene: -
CDR3 protein: CASSENQWGNTEAFF
CDR3 DNA: TGTGCCAGCAGTGAAAACCAGTGGGGTAACACTGAAGCTTTCTTT

J gene: TRBJ2-7
clone size: -
V gene: TRBV28
D gene: -
CDR3 protein: CASSFQPGTDEQYF
CDR3 DNA: TGTGCCAGCAGTTTTCAACCGGGTACGGACGAGCAGTACTTC

J gene: TRBJ2-7
clone size: -
V gene: TRBV4-1
D gene: -
CDR3 protein: CASSQEGVGAYEQYF
CDR3 DNA: TGCGCCAGCAGCCAAGAAGGAGTTGGGGCTTACGAGCAGTACTTC

J gene: TRBJ2-7
clone size: -
V gene: TRBV15
D gene: TRBD2
CDR3 protein: CATSRPGLAGSYEQYF
CDR3 DNA: TGTGCCACCAGCAGACCCGGACTAGCGGGATCCTACGAGCAGTACTTC

J gene: TRBJ2-7
clone size: -
V gene: TRBV12-2
D gene: -
CDR3 protein: CASRLGDGEREGLFMYEQYF
CDR3 DNA: TGTGCAAGTCGCTTAGGGGATGGTGAGCGGGAGGGCCTTTTTATGTACGAGCAGTACTTC

J gene: TRBJ2-3
clone size: few
V gene: TRBV27
D gene: -
CDR3 protein: CASSLGSTDTQYF
CDR3 DNA: TGTGCCAGCAGTTTGGGCAGCACAGATACGCAGTATTTT

J gene: TRBJ2-5
clone size: -
V gene: TRBV14
D gene: TRBD2
CDR3 protein: CASSQRLAAPGGETQYF
CDR3 DNA: TGTGCCAGCAGCCAGAGGCTAGCGGCCCCTGGGGGAGAGACCCAGTACTTC

J gene: TRBJ2-1
clone size: -
V gene: TRBV6-5
D gene: -
CDR3 protein: CASSPGGAYYNEQFF
CDR3 DNA: TGTGCCAGCAGTCCAGGGGGGGCCTACTACAATGAGCAGTTCTTC

J gene: TRBJ2-7
clone size: -
V gene: TRBV7-8
D gene: -
CDR3 protein: CASSPVGGPSSYEQYF
CDR3 DNA: TGTGCCAGCAGCCCCGTTGGTGGCCCTAGCTCCTACGAGCAGTACTTC

J gene: TRBJ2-7
clone size: -
V gene: TRBV7-6
D gene: -
CDR3 protein: CASSLGDYIYEQYF
CDR3 DNA: TGTGCCAGCAGCTTAGGTGACTATATTTACGAGCAGTACTTC

J gene: TRBJ2-1
clone size: -
V gene: TRBV7-9
D gene: TRBD1
CDR3 protein: CASSGGSGQDPNEQFF
CDR3 DNA: TGTGCCAGCAGTGGGGGGTCGGGACAGGACCCCAATGAGCAGTTCTTC

J gene: TRBJ2-1
clone size: -
V gene: TRBV9
D gene: -
CDR3 protein: CASSGTANEQFF
CDR3 DNA: TGTGCCAGCAGCGGGACTGCAAATGAGCAGTTCTTC

J gene: TRBJ2-1
clone size: -
V gene: TRBV4-2
D gene: -
CDR3 protein: CASSQGRDRQFF
CDR3 DNA: TGTGCCAGCAGCCAAGGCAGGGATCGGCAGTTCTTC

J gene: TRBJ2-2
clone size: -
V gene: TRBV27
D gene: -
CDR3 protein: CASSTSNTDTGELFF
CDR3 DNA: TGTGCCAGCAGTACCTCCAACACTGACACCGGGGAGCTGTTTTTT

J gene: TRBJ1-2
clone size: -
V gene: TRBV19
D gene: -
CDR3 protein: CASSMQDKPHYYGYTF
CDR3 DNA: TGTGCCAGTAGTATGCAGGACAAACCCCACTATTATGGCTACACCTTC

J gene: TRBJ2-1
clone size: -
V gene: TRBV4-1
D gene: -
CDR3 protein: CASSQGAGTGQFF
CDR3 DNA: TGCGCCAGCAGCCAAGGGGCCGGGACGGGGCAGTTCTTC

J gene: TRBJ2-1
clone size: -
V gene: TRBV5-1
D gene: TRBD1
CDR3 protein: CASSLIQGIQDEQFF
CDR3 DNA: TGCGCCAGCAGCTTGATACAGGGGATACAGGATGAGCAGTTCTTC

J gene: TRBJ1-2
clone size: -
V gene: TRBV6-5
D gene: TRBD1
CDR3 protein: CASSRQGEGYTF
CDR3 DNA: TGTGCCAGCAGCCGACAGGGGGAAGGCTACACCTTC

J gene: TRBJ2-5
clone size: -
V gene: TRBV7-8
D gene: -
CDR3 protein: CASSFRGSGETQYF
CDR3 DNA: TGTGCCAGCAGCTTCCGGGGGTCCGGGGAGACCCAGTACTTC

J gene: TRBJ2-5
clone size: once
V gene: TRBV2
D gene: TRBD1
CDR3 protein: CASREDRGLETQYF
CDR3 DNA: TGTGCCAGCAGAGAGGACAGGGGTTTAGAGACCCAGTACTTC

J gene: TRBJ2-7
clone size: -
V gene: TRBV11-2
D gene: TRBD2
CDR3 protein: CASSLASGSYEQYF
CDR3 DNA: TGTGCCAGCAGCTTAGCTAGCGGGTCCTACGAGCAGTACTTC

J gene: TRBJ2-2
clone size: -
V gene: TRBV5-6
D gene: TRBD2
CDR3 protein: CASSLRLADPNTGELFF
CDR3 DNA: TGTGCCAGCAGCTTGCGGCTAGCGGATCCGAACACCGGGGAGCTGTTTTTT

J gene: TRBJ2-2
clone size: once
V gene: TRBV4-2
D gene: TRBD2
CDR3 protein: CASSSPTSGKNTGELFF
CDR3 DNA: TGTGCCAGCAGTTCCCCGACTAGCGGGAAGAACACCGGGGAGCTGTTTTTT

J gene: TRBJ2-1
clone size: -
V gene: TRBV28
D gene: TRBD2
CDR3 protein: CASSSLAGLSAYNEQFF
CDR3 DNA: TGTGCCAGCAGTTCCCTAGCGGGCCTTTCCGCCTACAATGAGCAGTTCTTC

J gene: TRBJ1-2
clone size: -
V gene: TRBV7-2
D gene: -
CDR3 protein: CASSPDLRFYGYTF
CDR3 DNA: TGTGCCAGCAGCCCAGACCTACGGTTCTATGGCTACACCTTC

J gene: TRBJ2-7
clone size: -
V gene: TRBV28
D gene: -
CDR3 protein: CASTLTPGSSIYEQYF
CDR3 DNA: TGTGCCAGCACCCTTACTCCAGGGAGTTCCATCTACGAGCAGTACTTC

J gene: TRBJ2-5
clone size: -
V gene: TRBV27
D gene: TRBD2
CDR3 protein: CASSLLGLAGVAKETQYF
CDR3 DNA: TGTGCCAGCAGTTTATTGGGACTAGCGGGAGTCGCAAAAGAGACCCAGTACTTC

J gene: TRBJ2-1
clone size: -
V gene: TRBV10-2
D gene: -
CDR3 protein: CASSERADLSGEQFF
CDR3 DNA: TGCGCCAGCAGTGAACGAGCAGACCTATCAGGAGAGCAGTTCTTC

J gene: TRBJ2-1
clone size: -
V gene: TRBV7-7
D gene: -
CDR3 protein: CAIQRDLEQFF
CDR3 DNA: TGTGCCATACAACGGGACTTAGAGCAGTTCTTC

J gene: TRBJ1-2
clone size: -
V gene: TRBV6-1
D gene: -
CDR3 protein: CASSARDGPLINYGYTF
CDR3 DNA: TGTGCCAGCAGTGCCCGGGACGGCCCCTTAATTAACTATGGCTACACCTTC

J gene: TRBJ2-7
clone size: -
V gene: TRBV27
D gene: -
CDR3 protein: CASSSGFYEQYF
CDR3 DNA: TGTGCCAGCAGTTCTGGCTTCTACGAGCAGTACTTC

J gene: TRBJ2-1
clone size: -
V gene: TRBV9
D gene: TRBD1
CDR3 protein: CASSVFAGGYNEQFF
CDR3 DNA: TGTGCCAGCAGCGTATTTGCAGGGGGCTACAATGAGCAGTTCTTC